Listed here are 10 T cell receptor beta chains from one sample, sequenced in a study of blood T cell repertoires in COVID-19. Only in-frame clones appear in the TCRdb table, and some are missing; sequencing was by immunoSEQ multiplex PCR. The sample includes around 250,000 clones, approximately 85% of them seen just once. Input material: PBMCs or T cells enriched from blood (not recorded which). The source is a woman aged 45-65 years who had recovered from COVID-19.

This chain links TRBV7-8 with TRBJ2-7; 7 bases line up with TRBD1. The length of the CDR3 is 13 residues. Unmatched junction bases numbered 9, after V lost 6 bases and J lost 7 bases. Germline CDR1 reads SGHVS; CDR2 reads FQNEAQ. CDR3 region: CASRRTGPGEQYF. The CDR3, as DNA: TGTGCCAGCAGACGGACAGGCCCCGGAGAGCAGTACTTC.

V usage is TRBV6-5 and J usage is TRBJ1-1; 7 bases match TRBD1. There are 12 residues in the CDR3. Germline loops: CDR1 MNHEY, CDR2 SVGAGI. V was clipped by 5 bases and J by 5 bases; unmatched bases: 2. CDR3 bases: TGTGCCAGCAGTCAGACAGGGACTGAAGCTTTCTTT. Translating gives CASSQTGTEAFF.

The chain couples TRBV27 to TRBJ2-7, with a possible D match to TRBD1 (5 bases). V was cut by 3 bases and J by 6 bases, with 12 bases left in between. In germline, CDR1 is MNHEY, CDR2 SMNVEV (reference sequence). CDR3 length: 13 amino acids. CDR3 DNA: TGTGCCAGCAGTTTTCCGACAGTTCTCGAGCAGTACTTC. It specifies CASSFPTVLEQYF.

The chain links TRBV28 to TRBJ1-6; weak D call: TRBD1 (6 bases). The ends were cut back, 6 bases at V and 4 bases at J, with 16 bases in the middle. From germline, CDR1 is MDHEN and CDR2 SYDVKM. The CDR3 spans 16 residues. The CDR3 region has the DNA TGTGCCAGCAGGCAGGGGTTAAGTCCGTATAATTCACCCCTCCACTTT. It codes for CASRQGLSPYNSPLHF.

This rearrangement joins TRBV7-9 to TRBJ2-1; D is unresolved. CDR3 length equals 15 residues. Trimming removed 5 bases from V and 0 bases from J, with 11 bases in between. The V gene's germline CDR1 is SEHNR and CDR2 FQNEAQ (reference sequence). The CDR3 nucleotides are TGTGCCAGCAGCGCGATAGCTTACTCCTACAATGAGCAGTTCTTC. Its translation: CASSAIAYSYNEQFF.

This CDR3 reads CASSFRQVVNTEAFF. The CDR3 DNA reads TGTGCCAGCAGCTTCCGACAGGTTGTGAACACTGAAGCTTTCTTT. V gene TRBV5-5 combines with J gene TRBJ1-1, with TRBD1 as a possible D gene (6 bases). V was pared by 2 bases and J by 0 bases, with 11 bases between. From germline, CDR1 is SGHKS and CDR2 YYEKEE (reference sequence). The CDR3 extends over 15 amino acids.

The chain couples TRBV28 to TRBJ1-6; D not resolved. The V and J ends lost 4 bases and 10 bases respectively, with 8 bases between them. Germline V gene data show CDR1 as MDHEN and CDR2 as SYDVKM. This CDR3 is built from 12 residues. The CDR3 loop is CASSSPTSPLHF. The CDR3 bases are TGTGCCAGCAGTTCCCCTACCTCACCCCTCCACTTT. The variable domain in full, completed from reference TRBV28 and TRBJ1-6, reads DVKVTQSSRYLVKRTGEKVFLECVQDMDHENMFWYRQDPGLGLRLIYFSYDVKMKEKGDIPEGYSVSREKKERFSLILESASTNQTSMYLCASSSPTSPLHFGNGTRLTVT.

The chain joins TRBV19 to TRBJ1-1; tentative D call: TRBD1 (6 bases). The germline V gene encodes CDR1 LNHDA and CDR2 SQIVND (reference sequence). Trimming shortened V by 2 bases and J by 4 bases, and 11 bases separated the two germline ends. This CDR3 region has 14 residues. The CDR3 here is CASSIRGAGTEAFF. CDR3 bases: TGTGCCAGTAGTATACGGGGGGCTGGCACTGAAGCTTTCTTT.

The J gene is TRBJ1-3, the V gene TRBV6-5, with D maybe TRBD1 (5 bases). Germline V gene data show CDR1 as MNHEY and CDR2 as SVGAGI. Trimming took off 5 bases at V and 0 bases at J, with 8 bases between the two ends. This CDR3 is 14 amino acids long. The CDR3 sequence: CASSLRDSGNTIYF. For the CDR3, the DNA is TGTGCCAGCAGTCTCAGGGACTCTGGAAACACCATATATTTT.

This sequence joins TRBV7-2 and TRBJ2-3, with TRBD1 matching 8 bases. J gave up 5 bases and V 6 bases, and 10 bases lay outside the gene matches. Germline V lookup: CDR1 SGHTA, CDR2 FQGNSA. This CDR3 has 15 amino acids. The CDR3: CASSRRDRKRDTQYF. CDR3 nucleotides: TGTGCCAGCAGTCGCCGGGACAGGAAGAGAGATACGCAGTATTTT.